These T cell receptor beta chains were read from a single sample in a study of blood T cell repertoires in COVID-19. Measured with immunoSEQ multiplex PCR; TCRdb has only the in-frame clones, and not every one. Found here are a few hundred thousand clones, roughly 84% of them singletons; the top ten hold 6.8%. The sample was PBMCs or T cells enriched from blood (not recorded which). These TCRs come from a woman aged 40 to 49 who had recovered from COVID-19. CDR3s leave out the opening cysteine and the closing phenylalanine or tryptophan. The order of the fields is V gene, CDR3 protein.

V gene: TRBV27
CDR3 protein: ASSLRGRGLNSPLH

V gene: TRBV25-1
CDR3 protein: ASSNTGTTEAF

V gene: TRBV30
CDR3 protein: AWSVSGTGNSPLH

V gene: TRBV5-5
CDR3 protein: ASSIYRNSPLH

V gene: TRBV20-1
CDR3 protein: SASTELLTGELF

V gene: TRBV4-3
CDR3 protein: ASSQDHFSGSTDTQY

V gene: TRBV10-2
CDR3 protein: ASRDSGDHGYT

V gene: TRBV5-4
CDR3 protein: ASSLGQALYNEQF

V gene: TRBV2
CDR3 protein: ASIKGAAITTDTQY

V gene: TRBV4-1
CDR3 protein: ASSQDLGRHNEQF

V gene: TRBV5-5
CDR3 protein: ASSARTEGTGYSGANVLT

V gene: TRBV5-4
CDR3 protein: ASSRGIAESTDTQY